What follows are 11 T cell receptor beta chains derived from one specimen sequenced in a study of cytomegalovirus exposure and HLA in healthy donors. Clones were sequenced by immunoSEQ multiplex PCR, and TCRdb holds only the in-frame ones, with some missing. The table includes 110,000 to 150,000 clones, less than 95% detected once. The sample was PBMCs. These receptors were obtained from a man aged 18 to 29 in good health and CMV-seropositive.

The J gene is TRBJ2-3, the V gene TRBV27; TRBD2 is a possible D gene (5 bases). Germline V gene data show CDR1 as MNHEY and CDR2 as SMNVEV (reference sequence). The germline V and J ends were trimmed by 5 bases and 2 bases, with 8 bases remaining between them. This CDR3 has 13 residues. The CDR3 reads CASSPGYTDTQYF. The CDR3 DNA sequence: TGTGCCAGCAGTCCGGGATACACAGATACGCAGTATTTT.

The chain carries TRBV6-5 and TRBJ2-1; 12 positions agree with TRBD2. J was trimmed by 11 bases and V by 6 bases; bases with no gene match: 5. This CDR3 spans 13 amino acids. Germline-derived CDR1 and CDR2 are MNHEY and SVGAGI. The DNA for the CDR3 is TGTGCCAGCAGCCTTGGACTAGCGGGACAGCAGTTCTTC. The encoded protein is CASSLGLAGQQFF.

The chain combines TRBV28 with TRBJ1-1; TRBD1 might be the D (5 bases). Between the trimmed V and J ends, which lost 8 bases and 0 bases, there was a span of 19 bases. CDR1 is MDHEN and CDR2 is SYDVKM in the germline V gene. The CDR3 contains 16 residues. The CDR3 bases are TGTGCCAGCGGCCTCTCGGACAACAGAATGAACACTGAAGCTTTCTTT. This gives the protein CASGLSDNRMNTEAFF.

This clone was picked up one time. The chain carries TRBV29-1 and TRBJ2-7; perhaps TRBD1 as D (6 bases). The CDR3 covers 12 residues. Trimming removed 3 bases from V and 0 bases from J, with 6 bases in between. CDR1 is SQVTM and CDR2 is ANQGSEA in the germline V gene. CDR3 nucleotide sequence: TGCAGCGTTGAGGGGGCCTCCTACGAGCAGTACTTC. Translating it yields CSVEGASYEQYF.

J is TRBJ1-5 and V is TRBV19; D call uncertain. Germline CDR1 LNHDA, CDR2 SQIVND (reference sequence). CDR3 length: 16 amino acids. The germline V and J ends were trimmed by 10 bases and 0 bases, with 19 bases remaining between them. CDR3 DNA sequence: TGTGCCACAACACCACGAGGCAGAACTAGCAATCAGCCCCAGCATTTT. Protein product: CATTPRGRTSNQPQHF.

The V and J genes are TRBV2 and TRBJ1-1, with a weak D call TRBD1 (5 bases). Germline V gene lookup returns CDR1 SNHLY and CDR2 FYNNEI. The CDR3 is 14 residues long. Trimming took off 4 bases at V and 5 bases at J, with 14 bases between the two ends. CDR3 loop: CASSVWGGKTEAFF. The CDR3, as DNA: TGTGCCAGCAGTGTTTGGGGCGGTAAGACTGAAGCTTTCTTT.

The chain joins TRBV7-9 to TRBJ1-1; the D is unclear. The CDR3 has 12 residues. Trimming took 6 bases from V and 4 from J, leaving 9 bases between them. Germline V gene data show CDR1 as SEHNR and CDR2 as FQNEAQ (reference sequence). CDR3: CASRGMGTEAFF. CDR3 sequence (DNA): TGTGCCAGCAGGGGCATGGGCACTGAAGCTTTCTTT. Full variable domain (remainder filled in from reference TRBV7-9 and TRBJ1-1): DTGVSQNPRHKITKRGQNVTFRCDPISEHNRLYWYRQTLGQGPEFLTYFQNEAQLEKSRLLSDRFSAERPKGSFSTLEIQRTEQGDSAMYLCASRGMGTEAFFGQGTRLTVV.

The chain employs TRBV2 and TRBJ1-2; 9 nucleotides line up with TRBD1. With 5 bases clipped from V and 8 bases from J, the junction kept 9 bases outside the gene matches. Germline CDR1 and CDR2: SNHLY and FYNNEI. The CDR3 has 14 amino acids. The CDR3 DNA reads as TGTGCCAGCAGTCCCGGGACAGGGAATGTCGGCTACACCTTC. As protein: CASSPGTGNVGYTF. Full variable domain (rest looked up from reference TRBV2 and TRBJ1-2): EPEVTQTPSHQVTQMGQEVILRCVPISNHLYFYWYRQILGQKVEFLVSFYNNEISEKSEIFDDQFSVERPDGSNFTLKIRSTKLEDSAMYFCASSPGTGNVGYTFGSGTRLTVV.

J is TRBJ2-3 and V is TRBV7-2; weak D call: TRBD2 (5 bases). The germline gives CDR1 SGHTA, CDR2 FQGNSA. The CDR3 is made up of 14 amino acids. Trimming stripped 7 bases from V and 0 bases from J, with 11 bases between. The DNA for the CDR3 is TGTGCCAGCAAAGCGAGGGCAAGCACAGATACGCAGTATTTT. The encoded protein is CASKARASTDTQYF. Complete variable domain (other parts from reference TRBV7-2 and TRBJ2-3): GAGVSQSPSNKVTEKGKDVELRCDPISGHTALYWYRQSLGQGLEFLIYFQGNSAPDKSGLPSDRFSAERTGGSVSTLTIQRTQQEDSAVYLCASKARASTDTQYFGPGTRLTVL.

Here the CDR3 DNA reads TGTGCCAGTAGGTTACAGGGGGCGGACACTGAAGCTTTCTTT. Its translation: CASRLQGADTEAFF. The rearrangement joins TRBV19 to TRBJ1-1, with 9 bases lining up with TRBD1. CDR1 and CDR2 from the germline V gene are LNHDA and SQIVND (reference sequence). J gave up 3 bases and V 6 bases, and 5 bases lay outside the gene matches. The CDR3 spans 14 residues.

The chain uses TRBV29-1 and TRBJ2-1; 11 nucleotides line up with TRBD2. From germline, CDR1 is SQVTM and CDR2 ANQGSEA. The CDR3 is 14 amino acids. V shed 7 bases and J 3 bases; nucleotides not matched to a gene: 5. CDR3: CSGALAGVYNEQFF. The CDR3 DNA reads as TGCAGCGGCGCACTAGCGGGAGTCTACAATGAGCAGTTCTTC.